These T cell receptor beta chains were read from a single sample in a study of T cell responses to AZD1222 COVID-19 vaccine. TCRdb's table, derived via immunoSEQ multiplex PCR, lists solely in-frame clones and lacks some. The table includes about 120,000 clones, just over 85% detected once. This sample comprised peripheral blood, obtained 28 days after the second AZD1222 dose. These receptors were obtained from an adult who received the AZD1222 COVID-19 vaccine. CDR3s include the opening cysteine and the closing phenylalanine or tryptophan. The order of the fields is V gene, D gene, CDR3 protein. A D gene is named only where the DNA matches it firmly.

TRBV12-3/TRBV12-4,.,CASSFLQGVGYTF
TRBV5-1,TRBD1,CASSLTGWQSGYTF
TRBV10-2,.,CASRGWGAVDGYTF
TRBV12-3/TRBV12-4,.,CASRIGGSAEQYF
TRBV9,.,CASSKQGSNTGELFF
TRBV7-2,.,CASSLAPGSGNQPQHF
TRBV2,.,CATQDQVDSGGYTF
TRBV19,.,CASSFMTLGNQPQHF
TRBV27,.,CASSLDTAYEQYF
TRBV28,.,CATSGGTETQYF
TRBV7-2,.,CASSSGSSSYNEQFF
TRBV6-2/TRBV6-3,TRBD2,CASSRPPGGREQFF
TRBV7-9,TRBD1,CASSQRDRNNEQFF
TRBV12-3/TRBV12-4,.,CASTPGTPNEQFF
TRBV7-9,.,CASSLSSGTTNEKLFF
TRBV7-2,TRBD1,CASSLVPGGVGNQPQHF
TRBV5-6,.,CASSLRTDTPLHF
TRBV7-8,.,CASSPGGGPRFF
TRBV28,.,CASSLVGNTGELFF
TRBV7-2,.,CASSPPVAGALRGYGYTF
TRBV18,.,CASSPFDRVDNEQFF
TRBV27,.,CASSSNRASGTQYF
TRBV6-4,TRBD1,CASRRTGGDGYTF
TRBV7-9,.,CASSPGGLIHTF
TRBV10-3,.,CAITSPGTGNTIYF
TRBV5-1,.,CASSLTGTGANVLTF
TRBV10-2,.,CASSEGALTGELFF
TRBV6-6,TRBD1,CASSYPGGHGNTEAFF
TRBV3-1/TRBV3-2,.,CASSQSRLGEAFF
TRBV29-1,.,CSVVLGDEQYF
TRBV9,.,CASSVGEGVGYGYTF
TRBV9,.,CASSARTDNYGYTF
TRBV6-1,TRBD2,CASSEVLAGVLWTGELFF
TRBV9,TRBD2,CASSVGGLASEQFF
TRBV9,TRBD2,CASSVAGSGRFETQYF
TRBV4-2,.,CASSQASTDTQYF
TRBV4-1,.,CASSQDRTVRSGNTIYF
TRBV4-1,.,CASSQVLSVSRANEKLFF
TRBV27,TRBD1,CASSPGQTTNEKLFF
TRBV12-3/TRBV12-4,.,CASRYNEKLFF
TRBV5-1,.,CASSLAGNNVAGELFF
TRBV9,TRBD1,CASSPRTGYGYGYTF
TRBV5-1,TRBD1,CASSTRTGARYTEAFF
TRBV29-1,TRBD2,CSAHPTSGHGNEQFF
TRBV7-8,.,CASMRGPRQPQHF
TRBV6-5,TRBD1,CATQTGTGNTIYF
TRBV5-6,.,CASSTTGRPLWYGYTF
TRBV7-2,.,CASSLGDGTYEQYF
TRBV5-1,.,CASSLDSFEQYF
TRBV28,.,CASSFVYLSGIESFEQFF
TRBV7-6,.,CASSLQGIGNTIYF
TRBV27,.,CASSLSGQITNYGYTF
TRBV4-1,TRBD1,CASSQDPRGPYEQYF
TRBV21-1,.,CANRTSGGHTDTQYF
TRBV6-5,TRBD2,CASRKTSGGVDTQYF
TRBV5-1,.,CASSYALTGRTDTQYF